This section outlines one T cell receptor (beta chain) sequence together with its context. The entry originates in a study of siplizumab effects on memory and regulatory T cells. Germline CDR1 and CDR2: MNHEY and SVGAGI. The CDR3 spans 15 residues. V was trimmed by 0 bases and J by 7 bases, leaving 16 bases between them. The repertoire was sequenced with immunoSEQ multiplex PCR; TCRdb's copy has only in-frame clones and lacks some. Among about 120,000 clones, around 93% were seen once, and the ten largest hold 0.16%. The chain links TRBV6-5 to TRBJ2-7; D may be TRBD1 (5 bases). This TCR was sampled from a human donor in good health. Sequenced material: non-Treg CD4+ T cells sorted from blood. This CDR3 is CASSYSFGRSGEQYF. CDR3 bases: TGTGCCAGCAGTTACTCGTTCGGCAGGTCAGGGGAGCAGTACTTC.